The text below deals with one T cell receptor beta chain. The data derive from a study of T cells expressing NK-cell markers. Study-level background: Sequenced donors, eight in total, included seven who were HCMV-seropositive and one who was seronegative.

The CDR3 is made up of 16 amino acids. The germline V gene encodes CDR1 SGHDT and CDR2 YYEEEE. TCRdb processed the 5' RACE reads again and assigns one entry to each CDR3 protein, with no DNA. This repertoire comprises over 120,000 distinct CDR3 sequences; its ten largest clones make up approximately 12%. Sequenced sample: blood T cells: a sorted CD56 or NKG2C T cell subset, CD4+ or CD8+ T cells, or bulk PBMC T cells (not recorded which). The J gene is TRBJ2-3, the V gene TRBV5-6; without DNA, the TCRdb call of TRBD1 cannot be checked. The TCR was taken from a man between 18 and 29 years old in good health. The CDR3: CASSWWGGYPTDTQYF.